The sequence of this TCR beta chain was determined in a study of blood T cell repertoires in COVID-19. For the study at large: Sources were T cells, B-cell-depleted T cells, or PBMCs; the material itself was cDNA or gDNA.

Sequencing used immunoSEQ multiplex PCR; TCRdb keeps in-frame clones, though not all of them. The sample records fewer than 300,000 clones, over 65% being singletons. The CDR3 loop spans 15 amino acids. V was trimmed by 1 base and J by 7 bases, leaving 12 bases between them. Germline V gene data show CDR1 as SGHRS and CDR2 as YFSETQ. The clonotype was recovered from a woman over 75 with acute or convalescent COVID-19. Sequences were obtained from peripheral blood. The chain employs TRBV5-1 and TRBJ1-6; possible D gene TRBD1, 6 bases. The CDR3 region is CASSLQGRENSPLHF. CDR3 nucleotide sequence: TGCGCCAGCAGCTTGCAGGGGCGCGAGAATTCACCCCTCCACTTT.